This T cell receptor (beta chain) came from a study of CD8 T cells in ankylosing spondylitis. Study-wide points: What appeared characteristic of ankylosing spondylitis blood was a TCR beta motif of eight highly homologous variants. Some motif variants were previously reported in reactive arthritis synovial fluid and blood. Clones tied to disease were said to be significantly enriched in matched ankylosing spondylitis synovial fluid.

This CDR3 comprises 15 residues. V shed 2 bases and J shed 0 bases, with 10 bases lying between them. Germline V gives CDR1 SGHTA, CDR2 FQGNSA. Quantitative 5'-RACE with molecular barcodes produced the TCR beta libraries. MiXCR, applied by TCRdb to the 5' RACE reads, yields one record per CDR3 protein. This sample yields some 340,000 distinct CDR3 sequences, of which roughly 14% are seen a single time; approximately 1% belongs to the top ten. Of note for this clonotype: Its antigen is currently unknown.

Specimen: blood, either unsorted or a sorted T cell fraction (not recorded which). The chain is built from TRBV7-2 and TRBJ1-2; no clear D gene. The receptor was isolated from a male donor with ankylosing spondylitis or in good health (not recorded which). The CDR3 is CASSLQAGTNYGYTF. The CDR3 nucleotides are TGTGCCAGCAGCTTACAGGCAGGAACTAACTATGGCTACACCTTC.